This T cell receptor beta chain was retrieved from a study of regulatory T cells in long-lasting Graves disease (dated by TCRdb to about 2021). Background for the entire study: Persistent Graves' disease was defined as antithyroid drug treatment for over 5 years with persistently positive TSH receptor autoantibodies. Persistent Graves' disease patients were compared with newly diagnosed Graves' disease patients by peripheral blood TCR sequencing and RNA sequencing. The study was conducted in China and was registered as a clinical trial. TCR sequencing covered some 13 persistent and 20 or so newly diagnosed Graves' disease patients, some 35 samples in total. On average, persistent Graves' disease patients in the clinical cohort had been on antithyroid drugs for about 9.3 years.

Libraries came from multiplex PCR. The instrument was an Illumina HiSeq 4000. TCR beta libraries were built with iRepertoire HTBI primers and Arm-PCR amplification of CDR3 regions. Before sequencing, the PCR products underwent gel purification. The original pipeline was this. Gene usage analysis of CDR3 amino acid clonotypes used the 60 to 75 TRBV and 14 TRBJ segments found across samples. COPE and FqMerger were used to merge filtered high-quality paired reads into contigs. BLAST was used to align contigs to IMGT TRBV, TRBD and TRBJ reference genes, with CDR3 defined following IMGT. Any clonotype with a frequency above 0.1% was counted as a highly expanded clone. Shannon entropy served as the measure of repertoire diversity, while the Gini coefficient captured V-J evenness. Clonotypes shared by more than one individual were considered public. TCRdb trimmed the raw reads at Q25, called clones with MiXCR and kept productive beta chains. Identical CDR3 protein sequences are pooled into one entry, listed with their most common genes and DNA. These V and J calls are TCRdb output, not the study's own analysis. For this sample the table gives hundreds of thousands of distinct CDR3 sequences, of which around 21% were detected only once. The ten largest clones capture approximately 7.8% of the sample.

With respect to this clonotype: Its antigen is unknown. A clone one base away is much larger, so this may be a read error.

What the work shows at the level of the full study, not this receptor alone: As a limitation, the authors acknowledged that the small sample size may reduce accuracy. The study examined only peripheral blood because the primary lesion, thyroid tissue, could not be accessed. Persistent Graves' disease patients showed lower TCR Shannon entropy and fewer highly expanded clones than newly diagnosed patients, suggesting clonal expansion. Persistent patients shared more public clonotypes among themselves (around 2,800) than newly diagnosed patients did (more than 850). Preferential use of TRBV28, TRBJ1-2 and TRBJ2-5 was observed in persistent disease, whereas TRBV20-1 and TRBJ2-1 were favored in newly diagnosed disease. Sequencing and analysis were restricted to the TCR beta chain.

Sample time point, as interpreted from the label and publication: persistent/refractory GD, antithyroid drugs over 5 years with positive TRAb. RNA was extracted from PBMCs in TRIzol for both TCR sequencing and RNA sequencing. Graves' disease was diagnosed according to American Thyroid Association guidelines. Recruitment of patients was carried out at an endocrinology department in Xi'an, China. Each patient gave roughly 10 milliliters of peripheral blood, collected in an EDTA anticoagulant tube. Ficoll Paque Plus density gradient separation was used to isolate PBMCs, and no additional T cell sorting was done. An Agilent 2100 Bioanalyzer and agarose gel were used to check RNA quality, while a NanoDrop 2000 measured RNA concentration. As encoded in the germline V gene (reference sequence), CDR1 is MNHEY while CDR2 is SMNVEV. The CDR3 covers 13 residues, taking in both the cysteine and the phenylalanine. Just the 39-base CDR3 DNA is kept, in frame starting at base 1. A distance of 12 bases separates the germline ends of V and J, which lose 5 bases and 7 bases respectively.

The starting material was peripheral blood mononuclear cells (PBMCs), obtained when the disease was refractory, from a patient treated with antithyroid drugs. The sequence joins TRBV27 to TRBJ1-5; the D gene is not confidently resolved. This TCR was recovered from a female donor with Graves disease. In nucleotide form, the sequence is TGTGCCAGCAGTGATATCAACCCCCAGCCCCAGCATTTT. The resulting protein is CASSDINPQPQHF.